This T cell receptor (beta chain) was identified in a study of blood T cell repertoires in COVID-19. Study overall: The study counted Cohort 3 donors as recovered given two negative PCRs, clearance, or symptom resolution.

Cohorts were based on clinical histories the participants reported. Clones were sequenced by immunoSEQ multiplex PCR, and TCRdb holds only the in-frame ones, with some missing. Among 200,000 to 250,000 clones listed, around 86% were seen once. Germline V CDR1 and CDR2: SEHNR, FQNEAQ (reference sequence). The CDR3 runs 19 residues. V lost 5 bases and J lost 3; bases outside the gene matches: 16. V and J are TRBV7-9 and TRBJ2-2, with TRBD2 matching over 9 bases. Material for sequencing was PBMCs or T cells enriched from blood (not recorded which). The TCR comes from a man aged 30 to 45 in a cohort exposed to, infected with or recovered from COVID-19 (not recorded which). This chain's CDR3 is CASSGLRVGLAPDTGELFF. The DNA for the CDR3 is TGTGCCAGCAGCGGCCTAAGGGTGGGACTAGCCCCAGACACCGGGGAGCTGTTTTTT.